These 26 T cell receptor beta chains were all obtained from the same sample, sequenced in a study of cytomegalovirus exposure and HLA in healthy donors. The PCR ran on 60 Vbeta and 13 Jbeta primers. Libraries were prepared by immunoSEQ multiplex PCR; TCRdb keeps only in-frame clonotypes and omits some of them. The repertoire holds about 130,000 clones, with roughly 85% as singletons. The sequencing input was PBMCs. Receptors originate from a man in his forties in good health and CMV-seropositive.

This sequence joins TRBV28 and TRBJ1-5, with 7 bases identical to TRBD1. V dropped 7 bases and J dropped 6; count of bases not matched to a gene: 6. Germline V lookup: CDR1 MDHEN, CDR2 SYDVKM. This CDR3 is 13 amino acids long. Written as DNA, the CDR3 is TGTGCCAGCATCCTACAGGGGTTTCAGCCCCAGCATTTT. Its translation is CASILQGFQPQHF.

The chain combines TRBV7-3 with TRBJ2-7, with 9 bases aligning to TRBD1. CDR3 size: 14 residues. Germline V gives CDR1 SGHTA, CDR2 FQGTGA. V lost 4 bases, J lost 4 bases, and 5 bases stayed unmatched. The chain's CDR3 is CASSSDRGGYEQYF. In DNA, the CDR3 is TGTGCCAGCAGCTCCGACAGGGGGGGTTACGAGCAGTACTTC.

The chain couples TRBV6-5 to TRBJ1-1; D gene ambiguous. Germline V lookup: CDR1 MNHEY, CDR2 SVGAGI. This CDR3 comprises 12 residues. Deletions cut 5 bases from V and 6 bases from J, with 10 bases between. CDR3: CASSTLSAEAFF. In DNA, the CDR3 is TGTGCCAGCAGTACCCTCTCGGCTGAAGCTTTCTTT.

On this clone: The germline gene is not matched at one end of the junction; a read error may be the cause. V usage is TRBV11-3 and J usage is TRBJ2-1; 14 bases agree with TRBD2. The CDR3 covers 15 residues. CDR1 is SGHNT, CDR2 YENEEA, per germline. The chain's CDR3 is CASSQGLAGDKEQFF. CDR3 in DNA: TGTGCCAGCAGCCAGGGACTAGCGGGAGACAAAGAGCAGTTCTTC.

The CDR3 DNA sequence: TGTGCCAGCACCTCAGGAAAACAGTCTCCCAATCAGCCCCAGCATTTT. Encoded protein: CASTSGKQSPNQPQHF. V usage is TRBV7-9 and J usage is TRBJ1-5; D remains ambiguous. Germline V gives CDR1 SEHNR, CDR2 FQNEAQ (reference sequence). CDR3 length: 16 residues. V was cut by 7 bases and J by 3 bases, with 19 bases left in between.

The V call is TRBV6-5, the J call TRBJ2-5, with TRBD2 matching 7 bases. This CDR3 is built from 13 residues. Germline V gene lookup returns CDR1 MNHEY and CDR2 SVGAGI. With V trimmed by 8 bases and J by 5 bases, 8 bases remained unmatched. CDR3 coding DNA: TGTGCCAGCCGGGGGGTTAGGCAGGAGACCCAGTACTTC. This translates into CASRGVRQETQYF.

The chain employs TRBV4-1 and TRBJ2-7, with D possibly being TRBD2 (6 bases). The CDR3 spans 15 residues. Germline V gene data show CDR1 as MGHRA and CDR2 as YSYEKL. Trimming shortened V by 3 bases and J by 3 bases, and 15 bases separated the two germline ends. The CDR3 DNA reads TGCGCCAGCAGCCAGGGGATGGCGGGACGCTACGAGCAGTACTTC. Its translation is CASSQGMAGRYEQYF.

CDR3 region: CSVEVWREGTSGDEQYF. CDR3 coding DNA: TGCAGCGTTGAAGTTTGGCGGGAGGGAACGTCGGGCGACGAGCAGTACTTC. The chain recombines TRBV29-1 with TRBJ2-7; 9 nucleotides align to TRBD2. The V and J ends lost 1 base and 5 bases, in that order; junction bases with no gene match: 15. Germline V gives CDR1 SQVTM, CDR2 ANQGSEA. CDR3 length: 17 residues.

The chain's CDR3 is CACRTGIYNEQFF. CDR3 DNA sequence: TGTGCCTGTAGGACAGGCATCTACAATGAGCAGTTCTTC. This chain joins TRBV30 and TRBJ2-1, with 7 bases lining up with TRBD1. V trimming: 6 bases; J trimming: 3 bases; junction bases outside the gene matches: 5. The CDR3 runs 13 residues. Germline V gene sequence: CDR1 GTSNPN, CDR2 SVGIG (reference sequence).

This chain links TRBV7-9 with TRBJ2-5; 10 bases are shared with TRBD2. Germline CDR1 SEHNR, CDR2 FQNEAQ (reference sequence). The CDR3 is 15 residues long. The V gene end was trimmed by 5 bases and the J gene end by 5 bases; junction bases not matched to a gene: 8. The DNA of the CDR3 is TGTGCCAGCAGCATTCCAGCGGGAGGGACGGAGACCCAGTACTTC. It yields the protein CASSIPAGGTETQYF.

This chain links TRBV5-1 with TRBJ1-4, with no clear D. CDR1 is SGHRS, CDR2 YFSETQ, per germline. This CDR3 region has 15 residues. V shed 1 base and J shed 8 bases, with 15 bases lying between them. CDR3 residues: CASSLSVSSGEKLFF. CDR3 sequence (DNA): TGCGCCAGCAGCTTGTCTGTTTCATCGGGAGAAAAACTGTTTTTT.

The chain couples TRBV5-8 to TRBJ1-4; D is perhaps TRBD1 (5 bases). V was trimmed by 4 bases and J by 1 base, leaving 8 bases between them. Per the germline V gene, CDR1 is SGHTS and CDR2 is YDEGEE. This CDR3 has 14 amino acids. The CDR3 region is CASSPTVTNEKLFF. DNA for the CDR3: TGTGCCAGCAGCCCGACAGTAACTAATGAAAAACTGTTTTTT.

J is TRBJ2-6 and V is TRBV6-5; the D gene is possibly TRBD1 (6 bases). The V gene lost 7 bases and the J gene lost 2 bases, with 6 bases spanning the gap. From germline, CDR1 is MNHEY and CDR2 SVGAGI. The CDR3 is made up of 13 amino acids. The CDR3 bases are TGTGCCAGCAAGGGGGCTGGGGCCAACGTCCTGACTTTC. It yields the protein CASKGAGANVLTF.

This sequence joins TRBV19 and TRBJ2-7, with D possibly TRBD1 on 7 matching bases. CDR1 is LNHDA, CDR2 SQIVND, per germline (reference sequence). V lost 5 bases, J lost 3 bases, and 20 bases lay in between. The CDR3 is 16 residues long. CDR3 sequence (DNA): TGTGCCAGTAGTGGTTCAGGGGGAGGATTTGGCTACGAGCAGTACTTC. Translating gives CASSGSGGGFGYEQYF.

With respect to this clone: The sample carries other DNA sequences with the same CDR3. The chain recombines TRBV9 with TRBJ2-7; no clear D gene. Trimming took 0 bases from V and 0 from J, leaving 7 bases between them. The CDR3 covers 14 residues. CDR1 is SGDLS and CDR2 is YYNGEE in the germline V gene. The CDR3 spells CASSVAGHSYEQYF. The CDR3, as DNA: TGTGCCAGCAGCGTAGCTGGCCACTCCTACGAGCAGTACTTC.

The chain uses TRBV6-1 and TRBJ2-5, with TRBD1 matching 8 bases. The CDR3 has 14 amino acids. Germline lookup yields CDR1 MNHNS and CDR2 SASEGT. V was pared by 8 bases and J by 6 bases, with 11 bases of the junction left unmatched. The CDR3 region is CASGDAGGIKTQYF. CDR3 bases: TGTGCCAGCGGCGATGCAGGGGGCATAAAGACCCAGTACTTC.

The chain combines TRBV13 with TRBJ2-7; D call uncertain. Trimming removed 0 bases from V and 5 bases from J, with 8 bases in between. Germline V gene lookup returns CDR1 PRHDT and CDR2 FYEKMQ (reference sequence). The CDR3 contains 13 residues. The chain's CDR3 is CASSLGSVHEQYF. CDR3 nucleotides: TGTGCCAGCAGCTTAGGCTCGGTACACGAGCAGTACTTC. Filled out from reference TRBV13 and TRBJ2-7, the complete variable domain reads AAGVIQSPRHLIKEKRETATLKCYPIPRHDTVYWYQQGPGQDPQFLISFYEKMQSDKGSIPDRFSAQQFSDYHSELNMSSLELGDSALYFCASSLGSVHEQYFGPGTRLTVT.

This clone was found once. V is TRBV29-1 and J is TRBJ2-7; TRBD2 might be the D (6 bases). V lost 3 bases and J lost 6, with 15 bases in between. The CDR3 totals 13 residues. Germline loops: CDR1 SQVTM, CDR2 ANQGSEA. CDR3: CSVDFRGLGEQYF. CDR3 DNA sequence: TGCAGCGTTGATTTTCGGGGGTTGGGCGAGCAGTACTTC.

In its sample, this clone was seen once. This sequence joins TRBV7-8 and TRBJ1-2; D perhaps matches TRBD1 (6 bases). This CDR3 region has 17 residues. CDR1 is SGHVS, CDR2 FQNEAQ, per germline. V was pared by 0 bases and J by 3 bases, with 17 bases between. For the CDR3, the DNA is TGTGCCAGCAGCTTAGCCTCCGGGACACTTCTCCACTATGGCTACACCTTC. It translates to CASSLASGTLLHYGYTF. The full variable domain, rest sourced from reference TRBV7-8 and TRBJ1-2, is GAGVSQSPRYKVAKRGQDVALRCDPISGHVSLFWYQQALGQGPEFLTYFQNEAQLDKSGLPSDRFFAERPEGSVSTLKIQRTQQEDSAVYLCASSLASGTLLHYGYTFGSGTRLTVV.

V is TRBV28 and J is TRBJ2-3, with 15 bases identical to TRBD2. The V gene end was trimmed by 8 bases and the J gene end by 4 bases; junction bases not matched to a gene: 10. The CDR3 spans 17 residues. CDR1 and CDR2 (germline): MDHEN, SYDVKM. The CDR3 region has the DNA TGTGCCAGCCACAAAGGACTAGCGGGAGGGTTACCAGATACGCAGTATTTT. Protein: CASHKGLAGGLPDTQYF.

This rearrangement joins TRBV6-5 to TRBJ1-6; D may be TRBD1 (6 bases). Germline V CDR1 and CDR2: MNHEY, SVGAGI. This CDR3 comprises 15 residues. The V end lost 5 bases, the J end lost 10 bases, and 18 bases lay between the germline ends. The CDR3 sequence is CASSRNYRARSPLHF. CDR3 DNA sequence: TGTGCCAGCAGTCGAAACTACAGGGCTCGATCACCCCTCCACTTT.

The CDR3 bases are TGCGCCAGCAGCTTGGACAGGGTAGGCGAGCAGTACTTC. Translated: CASSLDRVGEQYF. The V call is TRBV5-1, the J call TRBJ2-7; D perhaps matches TRBD1 (6 bases). Germline V lookup: CDR1 SGHRS, CDR2 YFSETQ. The CDR3 length is 13 residues. V was pared by 0 bases and J by 6 bases, with 10 bases between.

V usage is TRBV10-3 and J usage is TRBJ2-7; TRBD1 might be the D (6 bases). Germline lookup yields CDR1 ENHRY and CDR2 SYGVKD. Trimming removed 6 bases at V and 0 bases at J, with 12 bases between. The CDR3 contains 14 residues. The CDR3 sequence: CAIRGDRISYEQYF. In nucleotides, the CDR3 is TGTGCCATCAGGGGAGACAGGATCTCCTACGAGCAGTACTTC.

This clone was seen a handful of times. J is TRBJ1-1 and V is TRBV18; D unclear. Deletions cut 0 bases from V and 10 bases from J, with 9 bases between. The CDR3 is 12 residues long. Germline assignment: CDR1 KGHSH and CDR2 LQKENI. CDR3 sequence (DNA): TGTGCCAGCTCACCACCAAACTCTGGAGCTTTCTTT. This translates into CASSPPNSGAFF.

The V call is TRBV29-1, the J call TRBJ2-7; possibly TRBD2 for D (7 bases). Germline V lookup: CDR1 SQVTM, CDR2 ANQGSEA. V lost 4 bases and J 5 bases, leaving 15 bases between the germline ends. The CDR3 sequence is 13 residues long. Here the CDR3 reads CSVVVGGADEQYF. DNA of the CDR3: TGCAGCGTTGTAGTAGGGGGGGCCGACGAGCAGTACTTC.

The CDR3 here is CASRPPGGRYEQYF. Here the CDR3 DNA reads TGTGCCAGCAGGCCCCCCGGGGGTCGGTACGAGCAGTACTTC. The chain carries TRBV2 and TRBJ2-7; possibly TRBD2 for D (6 bases). The V end was cut by 6 bases, the J end by 4 bases, with 16 bases between. Germline V gives CDR1 SNHLY, CDR2 FYNNEI. CDR3 length: 14 amino acids. Full variable domain (outside the CDR3, taken from reference TRBV2 and TRBJ2-7): EPEVTQTPSHQVTQMGQEVILRCVPISNHLYFYWYRQILGQKVEFLVSFYNNEISEKSEIFDDQFSVERPDGSNFTLKIRSTKLEDSAMYFCASRPPGGRYEQYFGPGTRLTVT.